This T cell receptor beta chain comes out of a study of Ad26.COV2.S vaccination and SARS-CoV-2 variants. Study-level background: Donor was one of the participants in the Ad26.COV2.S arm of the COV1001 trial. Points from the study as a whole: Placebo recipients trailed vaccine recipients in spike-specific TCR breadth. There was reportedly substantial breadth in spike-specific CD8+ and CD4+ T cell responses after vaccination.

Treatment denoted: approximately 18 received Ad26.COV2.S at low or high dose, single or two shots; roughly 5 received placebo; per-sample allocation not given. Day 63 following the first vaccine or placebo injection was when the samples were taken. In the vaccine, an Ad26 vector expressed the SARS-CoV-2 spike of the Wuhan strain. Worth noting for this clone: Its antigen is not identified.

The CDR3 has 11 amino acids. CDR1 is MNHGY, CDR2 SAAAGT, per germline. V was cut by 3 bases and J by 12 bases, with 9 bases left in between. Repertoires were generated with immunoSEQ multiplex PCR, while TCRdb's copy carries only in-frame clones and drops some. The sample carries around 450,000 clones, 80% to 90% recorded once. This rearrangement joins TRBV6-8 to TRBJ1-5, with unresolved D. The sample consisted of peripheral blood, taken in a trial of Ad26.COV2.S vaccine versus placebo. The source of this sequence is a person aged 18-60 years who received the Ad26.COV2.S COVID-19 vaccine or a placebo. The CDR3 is CASSYEGRQHF. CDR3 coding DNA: TGTGCCAGCAGTTATGAAGGGCGCCAGCATTTT.